This T cell receptor beta chain appears in the sequencing data of a study of blood T cell repertoires in COVID-19. Looking at the study overall: The United States, Italy and Spain supplied acute and convalescent COVID-19 samples. Nucleic acid was either cDNA or gDNA, and it came from T cells, B-cell-depleted T cells, or PBMCs.

This clone has a handful of counts. In the original processing: How many nucleated cells were present was estimated from reference gene primer amplification. The assay was immunoSEQ multiplex PCR, and TCRdb's table has in-frame clones only and misses some. V and J calls and clone size are given by that table; D and trimming were obtained from the DNA. The sample consists of 65,000 or so clones, nearly 80% of them appearing once. Per the germline V gene, CDR1 is LNHDA and CDR2 is SQIVND (reference sequence). V was cut by 5 bases and J by 8 bases, with 21 bases left in between. This CDR3 has 15 residues.

The sequenced sample consisted of peripheral blood. This chain uses TRBV19 with TRBJ1-2; D may be TRBD1 (5 bases). This receptor was obtained from a human donor in a cohort sampled during active COVID-19. In nucleotides, the CDR3 is TGTGCCAGTAGTCCGGAGGGACCGTCCTTCCGGGGCTACACCTTC. Translated: CASSPEGPSFRGYTF.